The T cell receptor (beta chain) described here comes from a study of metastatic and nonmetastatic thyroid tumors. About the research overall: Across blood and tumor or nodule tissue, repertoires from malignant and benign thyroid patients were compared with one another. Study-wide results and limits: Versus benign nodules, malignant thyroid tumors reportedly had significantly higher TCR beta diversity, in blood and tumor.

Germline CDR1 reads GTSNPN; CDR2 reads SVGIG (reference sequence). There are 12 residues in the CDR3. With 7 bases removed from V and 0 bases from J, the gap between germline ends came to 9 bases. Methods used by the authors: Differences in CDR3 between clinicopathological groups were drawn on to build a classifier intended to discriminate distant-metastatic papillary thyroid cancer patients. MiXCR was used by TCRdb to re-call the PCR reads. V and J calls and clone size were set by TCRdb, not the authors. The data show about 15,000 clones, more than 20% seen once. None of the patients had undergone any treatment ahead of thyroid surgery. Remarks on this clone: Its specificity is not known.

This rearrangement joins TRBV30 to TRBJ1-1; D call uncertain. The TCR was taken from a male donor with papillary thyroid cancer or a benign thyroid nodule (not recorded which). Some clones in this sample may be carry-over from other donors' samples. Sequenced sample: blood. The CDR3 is CASSTVNTEAFF. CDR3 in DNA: TGTGCCTCTTCAACCGTGAACACTGAAGCTTTCTTT. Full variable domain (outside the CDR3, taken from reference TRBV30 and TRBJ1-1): SQTIHQWPATLVQPVGSPLSLECTVEGTSNPNLYWYRQAAGRGLQLLFYSVGIGQISSEVPQNLSASRPQDRQFILSSKKLLLSDSGFYLCASSTVNTEAFFGQGTRLTVV.